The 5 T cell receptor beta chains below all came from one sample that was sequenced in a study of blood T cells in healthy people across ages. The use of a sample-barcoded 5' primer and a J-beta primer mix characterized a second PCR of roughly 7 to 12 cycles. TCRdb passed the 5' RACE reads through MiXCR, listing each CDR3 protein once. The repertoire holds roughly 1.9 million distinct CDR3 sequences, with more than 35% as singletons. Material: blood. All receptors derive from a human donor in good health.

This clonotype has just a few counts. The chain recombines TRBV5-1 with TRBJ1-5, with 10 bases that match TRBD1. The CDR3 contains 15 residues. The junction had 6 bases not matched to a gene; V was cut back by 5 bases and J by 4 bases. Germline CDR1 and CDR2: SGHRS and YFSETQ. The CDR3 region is CASRLGTGENQPQHF. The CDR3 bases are TGCGCCAGCAGACTTGGGACAGGGGAGAATCAGCCCCAGCATTTT.

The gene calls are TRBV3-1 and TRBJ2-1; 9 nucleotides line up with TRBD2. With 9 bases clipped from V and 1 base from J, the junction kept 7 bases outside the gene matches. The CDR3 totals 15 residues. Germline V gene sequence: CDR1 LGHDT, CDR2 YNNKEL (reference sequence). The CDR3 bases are TGTGCCAGTGCCCTTAGCGGGGGATCCTACAATGAGCAGTTCTTC. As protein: CASALSGGSYNEQFF.

CDR3 sequence (DNA): TGTGCCCTCACCGGCCCAGGGCAGGCGGTGGGGGGAGAAGAGACCCAGTACTTC. As protein: CALTGPGQAVGGEETQYF. The chain carries TRBV28 and TRBJ2-5; maybe TRBD2 (6 bases). Between the trimmed V and J ends, which lost 11 bases and 3 bases, there was a span of 31 bases. The CDR3 has 18 residues. Germline V gene lookup returns CDR1 MDHEN and CDR2 SYDVKM.

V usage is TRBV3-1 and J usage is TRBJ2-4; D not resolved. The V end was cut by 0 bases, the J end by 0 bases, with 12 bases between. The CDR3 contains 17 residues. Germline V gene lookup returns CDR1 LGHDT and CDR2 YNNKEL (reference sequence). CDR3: CASSQDLAHLAKNIQYF. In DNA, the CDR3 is TGTGCCAGCAGCCAAGATTTGGCCCATCTAGCCAAAAACATTCAGTACTTC.

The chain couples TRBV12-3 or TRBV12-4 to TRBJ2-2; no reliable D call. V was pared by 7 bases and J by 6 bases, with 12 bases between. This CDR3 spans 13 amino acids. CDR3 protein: CASIYGGPGELFF. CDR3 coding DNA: TGTGCCAGCATCTACGGTGGGCCCGGGGAGCTGTTTTTT.